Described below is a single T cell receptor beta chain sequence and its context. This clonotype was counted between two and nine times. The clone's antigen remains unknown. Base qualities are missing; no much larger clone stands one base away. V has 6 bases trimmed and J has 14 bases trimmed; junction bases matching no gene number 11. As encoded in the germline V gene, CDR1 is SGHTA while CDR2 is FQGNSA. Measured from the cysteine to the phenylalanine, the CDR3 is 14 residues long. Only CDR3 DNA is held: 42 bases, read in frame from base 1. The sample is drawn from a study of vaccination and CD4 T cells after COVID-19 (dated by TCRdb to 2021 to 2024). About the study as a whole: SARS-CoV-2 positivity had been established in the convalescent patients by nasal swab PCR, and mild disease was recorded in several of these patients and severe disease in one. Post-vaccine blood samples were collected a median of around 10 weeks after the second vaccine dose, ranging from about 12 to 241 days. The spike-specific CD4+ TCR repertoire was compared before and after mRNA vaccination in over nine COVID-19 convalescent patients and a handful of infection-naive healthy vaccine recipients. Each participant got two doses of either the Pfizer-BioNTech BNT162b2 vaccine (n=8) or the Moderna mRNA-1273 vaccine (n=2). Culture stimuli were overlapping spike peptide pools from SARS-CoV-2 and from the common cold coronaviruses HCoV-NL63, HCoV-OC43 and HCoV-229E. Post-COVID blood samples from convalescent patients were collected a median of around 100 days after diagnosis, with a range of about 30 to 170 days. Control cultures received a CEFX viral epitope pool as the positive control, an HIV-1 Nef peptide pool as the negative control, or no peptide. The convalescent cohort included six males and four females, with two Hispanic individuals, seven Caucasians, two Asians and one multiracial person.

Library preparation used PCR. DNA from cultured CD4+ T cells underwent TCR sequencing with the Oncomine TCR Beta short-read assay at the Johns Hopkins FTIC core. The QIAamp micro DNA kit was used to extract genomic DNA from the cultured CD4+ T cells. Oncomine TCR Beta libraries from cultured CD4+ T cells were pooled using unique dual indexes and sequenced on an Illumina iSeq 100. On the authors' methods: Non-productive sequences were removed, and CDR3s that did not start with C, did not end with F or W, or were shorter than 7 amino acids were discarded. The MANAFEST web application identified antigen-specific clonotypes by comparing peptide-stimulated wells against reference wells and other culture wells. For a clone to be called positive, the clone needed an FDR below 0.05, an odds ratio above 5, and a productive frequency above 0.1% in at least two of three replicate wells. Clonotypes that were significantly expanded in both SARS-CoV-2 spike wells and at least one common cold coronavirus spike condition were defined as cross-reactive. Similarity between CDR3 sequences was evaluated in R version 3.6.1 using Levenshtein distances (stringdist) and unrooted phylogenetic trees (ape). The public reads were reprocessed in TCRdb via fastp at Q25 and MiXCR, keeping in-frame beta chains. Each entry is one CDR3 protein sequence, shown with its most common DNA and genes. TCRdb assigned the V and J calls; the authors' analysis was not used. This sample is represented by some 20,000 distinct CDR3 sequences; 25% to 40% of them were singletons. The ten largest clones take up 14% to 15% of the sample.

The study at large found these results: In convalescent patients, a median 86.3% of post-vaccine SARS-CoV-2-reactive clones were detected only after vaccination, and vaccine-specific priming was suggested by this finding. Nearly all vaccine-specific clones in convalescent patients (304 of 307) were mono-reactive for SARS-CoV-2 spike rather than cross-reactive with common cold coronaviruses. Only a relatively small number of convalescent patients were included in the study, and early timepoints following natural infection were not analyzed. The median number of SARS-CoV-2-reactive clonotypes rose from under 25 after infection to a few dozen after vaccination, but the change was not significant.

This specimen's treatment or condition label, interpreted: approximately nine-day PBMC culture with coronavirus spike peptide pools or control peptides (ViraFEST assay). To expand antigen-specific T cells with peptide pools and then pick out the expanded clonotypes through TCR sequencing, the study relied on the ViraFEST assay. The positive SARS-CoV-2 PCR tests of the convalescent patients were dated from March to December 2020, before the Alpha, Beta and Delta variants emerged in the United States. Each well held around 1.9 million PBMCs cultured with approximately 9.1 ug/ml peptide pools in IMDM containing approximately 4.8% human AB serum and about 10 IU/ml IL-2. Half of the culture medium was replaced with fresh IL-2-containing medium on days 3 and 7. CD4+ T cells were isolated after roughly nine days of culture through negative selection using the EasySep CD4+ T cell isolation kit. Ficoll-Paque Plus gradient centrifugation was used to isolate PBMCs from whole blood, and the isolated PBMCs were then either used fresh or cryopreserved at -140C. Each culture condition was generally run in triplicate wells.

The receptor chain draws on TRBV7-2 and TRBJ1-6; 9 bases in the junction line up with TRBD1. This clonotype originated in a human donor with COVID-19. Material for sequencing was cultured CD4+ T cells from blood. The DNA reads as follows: TGTGCCAGCAGTATGTCGGGACAGGGCCGGACCCTCCACTTT. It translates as CASSMSGQGRTLHF.